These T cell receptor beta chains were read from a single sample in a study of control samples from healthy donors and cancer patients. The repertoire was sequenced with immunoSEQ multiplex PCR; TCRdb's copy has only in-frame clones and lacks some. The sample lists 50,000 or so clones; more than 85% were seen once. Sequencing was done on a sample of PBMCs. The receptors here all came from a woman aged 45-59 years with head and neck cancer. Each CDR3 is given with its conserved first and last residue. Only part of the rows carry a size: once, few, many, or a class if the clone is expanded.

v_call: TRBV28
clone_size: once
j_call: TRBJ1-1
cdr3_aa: CASSGRRNTEAFF

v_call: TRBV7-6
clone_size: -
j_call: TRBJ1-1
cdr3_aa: CASSLTTGWGNTEAFF

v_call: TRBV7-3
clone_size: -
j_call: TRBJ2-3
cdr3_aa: CASSLMRVAGADTQYF

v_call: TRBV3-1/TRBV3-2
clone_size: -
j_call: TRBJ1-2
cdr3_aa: CASSQLQGDYGYTF

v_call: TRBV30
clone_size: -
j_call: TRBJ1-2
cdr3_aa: CAWREGRVYGYTF

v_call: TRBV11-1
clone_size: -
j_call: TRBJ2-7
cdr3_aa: CASSLQGGSYEQYF

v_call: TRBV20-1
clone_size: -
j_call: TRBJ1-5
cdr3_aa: CSAGPGQPQHF

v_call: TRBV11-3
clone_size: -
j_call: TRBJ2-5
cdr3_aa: CASSLVGRADAQYF

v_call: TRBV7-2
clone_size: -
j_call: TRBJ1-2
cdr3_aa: CASSFLGYGYTF

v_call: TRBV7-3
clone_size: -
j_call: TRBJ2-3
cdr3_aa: CASSFLAGGQDTQYF

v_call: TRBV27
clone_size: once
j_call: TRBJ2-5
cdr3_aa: CASSPRETQYF

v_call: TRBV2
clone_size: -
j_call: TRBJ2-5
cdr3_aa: CASSEREETQYF

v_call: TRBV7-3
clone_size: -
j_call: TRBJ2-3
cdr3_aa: CASSAGGADTQYF

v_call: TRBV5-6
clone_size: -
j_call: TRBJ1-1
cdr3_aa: CASSPDRMNTEAFF

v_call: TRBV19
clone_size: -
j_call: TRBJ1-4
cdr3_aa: CASSMPATNEKLFF

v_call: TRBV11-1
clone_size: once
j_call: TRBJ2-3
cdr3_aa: CASSFEKDTQYF

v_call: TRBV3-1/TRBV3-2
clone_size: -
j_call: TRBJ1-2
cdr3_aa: CASSSRNYGYTF

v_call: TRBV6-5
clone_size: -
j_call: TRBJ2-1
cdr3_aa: CATGRGAGRDEQFF

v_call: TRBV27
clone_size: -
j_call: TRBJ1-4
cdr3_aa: CASSPRGPVWEKLFF

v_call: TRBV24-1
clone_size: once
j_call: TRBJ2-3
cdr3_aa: CATSDSGLAGSRVDTQYF

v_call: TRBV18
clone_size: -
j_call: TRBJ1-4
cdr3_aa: CASSPPGSNEKLFF

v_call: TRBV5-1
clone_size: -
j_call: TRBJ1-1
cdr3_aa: CASSFSGGRNTEAFF

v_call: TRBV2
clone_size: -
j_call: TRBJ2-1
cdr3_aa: CASSGGSSSYNEQFF

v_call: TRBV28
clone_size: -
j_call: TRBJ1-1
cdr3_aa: CASQKEGWSEAFF

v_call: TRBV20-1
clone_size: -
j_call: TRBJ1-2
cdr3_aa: CSADPAIGYTF

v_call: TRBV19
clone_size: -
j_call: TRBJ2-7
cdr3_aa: CASSIPGTVNEQCF

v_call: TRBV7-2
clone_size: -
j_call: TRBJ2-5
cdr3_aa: CASSFVAGGDGETQYF

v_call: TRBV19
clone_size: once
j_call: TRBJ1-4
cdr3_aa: CASSLTGATNEKLFF

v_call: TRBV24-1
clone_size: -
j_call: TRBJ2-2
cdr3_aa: CATSDFRRANTGELFF

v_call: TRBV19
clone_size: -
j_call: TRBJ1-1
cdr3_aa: CASSLGRENTEAFF

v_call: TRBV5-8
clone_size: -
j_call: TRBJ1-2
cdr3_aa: CASSLSAQGGGYTF

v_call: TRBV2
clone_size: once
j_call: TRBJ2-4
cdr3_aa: CASGTQNIQYF

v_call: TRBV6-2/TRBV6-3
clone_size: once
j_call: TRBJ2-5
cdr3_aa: CASSRMTNIQETQYF

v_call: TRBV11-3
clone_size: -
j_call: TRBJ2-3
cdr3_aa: CASSYPSTDTQYF

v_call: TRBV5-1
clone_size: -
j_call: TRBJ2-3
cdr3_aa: CASSLEGETQYF

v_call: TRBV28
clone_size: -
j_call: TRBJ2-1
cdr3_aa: CASSLGGSSYNEQFF

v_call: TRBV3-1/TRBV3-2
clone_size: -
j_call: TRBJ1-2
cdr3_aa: CASSLQGANYGYTF

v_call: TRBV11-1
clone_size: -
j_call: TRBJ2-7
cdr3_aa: CASSWTSGGPYEQYF

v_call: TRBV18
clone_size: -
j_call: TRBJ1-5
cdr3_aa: CASSPIGSNQPQHF

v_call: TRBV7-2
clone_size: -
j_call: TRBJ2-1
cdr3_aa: CASSLGHPGDEQFF

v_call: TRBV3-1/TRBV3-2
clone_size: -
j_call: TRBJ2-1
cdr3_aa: CASSSRGGLAGGGTYNEQFF

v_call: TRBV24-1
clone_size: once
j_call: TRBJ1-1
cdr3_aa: CATSSDDGAEAFF

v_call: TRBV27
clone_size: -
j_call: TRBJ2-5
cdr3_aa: CASSLSGQRYQETQYF

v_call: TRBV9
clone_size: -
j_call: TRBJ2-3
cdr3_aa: CASSVALGGNTDTQYF

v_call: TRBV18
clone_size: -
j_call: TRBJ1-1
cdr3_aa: CASSQGTGGNTEAFF